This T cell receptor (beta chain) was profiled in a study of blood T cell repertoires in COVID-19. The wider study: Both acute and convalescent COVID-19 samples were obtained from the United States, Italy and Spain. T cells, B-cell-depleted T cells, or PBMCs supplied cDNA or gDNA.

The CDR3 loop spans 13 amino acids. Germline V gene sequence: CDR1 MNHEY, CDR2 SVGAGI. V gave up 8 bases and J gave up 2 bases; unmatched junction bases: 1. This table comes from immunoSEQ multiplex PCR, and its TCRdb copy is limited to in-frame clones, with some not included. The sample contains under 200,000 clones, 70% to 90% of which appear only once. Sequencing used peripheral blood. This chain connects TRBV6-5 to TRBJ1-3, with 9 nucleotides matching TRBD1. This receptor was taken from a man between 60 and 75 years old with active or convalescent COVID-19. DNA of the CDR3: TGTGCCAGCTGGGACAGGGCTGGAAACACCATATATTTT. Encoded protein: CASWDRAGNTIYF.